This entry describes one T cell receptor (beta chain). There is no known antigen for this receptor. No base quality information exists; no much larger clone differs at one position. The data belong to a study of blood T cell repertoires in COVID-19 (dated by TCRdb to 2018 to 2020). With regard to the full study: Collaborator samples came from the United States, Italy and Spain and covered acute and convalescent phases of COVID-19. The material from the prospective study consisted of cDNA or gDNA derived from T cells, B-cell-depleted T cells, or PBMCs. Subjects who had been exposed to COVID-19, were actively infected with it, or had recovered from it provided the deeply sampled blood TCRbeta repertoires that made up the dataset. The repertoires were released in a freely available public database meant as a resource for research on the immune response to SARS-CoV-2. Samples came from the ongoing ImmuneRACE study (first 160 participants) plus 1,254 subjects from 6 global collaborators. The sample metadata nearly always contained a de-identified subject ID, COVID-19 status, age in years and sex. Where HLA class I and class II types were available, the types were taken from metadata supplied by the sample provider, not from assay-based typing. Broader findings and caveats from the paper: The quantity of clinical and demographic metadata differed by source and by participant and was supplied without curation.

The germline V gene sets CDR1 to SGHRS and CDR2 to YFSETQ. The germline V and J ends show losses of 2 bases and 7 bases respectively, and no gene match explains 12 bases of the junction. Its CDR3 holds 16 amino acids, cysteine through phenylalanine. The sequence is cut down to CDR3 DNA, 48 bases in frame from base 1. Each collaborating institution followed its own protocols to collect whole blood in K2EDTA tubes. For TCRbeta analysis, collaborators shipped samples as frozen whole blood, isolated PBMCs, or DNA extracted from either of those sample types. TCRbeta CDR3 regions were amplified from genomic DNA by means of the immunoSEQ Assay, a bias-controlled multiplex PCR. The published analysis was carried out like this. Within the assay, amplification of reference gene primers was used to estimate how many nucleated cells each sample contained. Sequence reads were collapsed and filtered to measure the absolute abundance of every unique TCRbeta CDR3 rearrangement. For each sample, productive Simpson clonality was calculated as the square root of Simpson's diversity index across productive rearrangements. The clones in this table, taken by TCRdb from immuneACCESS, are in-frame only. Not every clone is retained; where verified, under half of the shortfall comes from an unresolved V gene, and the cause of the rest is unknown. V, J and clone size derive from that table, while D and trimming were established from the DNA sequence. The sample table lists approximately 150,000 clones, roughly 81% of them with a count of one. The ten largest clones add up to more than 0.85% of the sample.

Source material: peripheral blood. The chain is encoded by TRBV5-1 joined to TRBJ2-1; the central 7 bases match TRBD1. This TCR came from a man in his forties or fifties with acute or convalescent COVID-19. The CDR3 region has the sequence CASSLPRDSEPNEQFF. In nucleotides, the sequence is TGCGCCAGCAGCTTACCCCGGGACAGCGAACCAAATGAGCAGTTCTTC.